This T cell receptor (beta chain) appears in the sequencing data of a study of cytomegalovirus exposure and HLA in healthy donors. Germline V gene sequence: CDR1 MNHNS, CDR2 SASEGT. This CDR3 spans 16 amino acids. 13 Jbeta primers and 60 Vbeta primers were used for the PCR. Repertoires were generated with immunoSEQ multiplex PCR, while TCRdb's copy carries only in-frame clones and drops some. The top ten clones hold about 4% of a sample with about 100,000 clones, about four fifths of them seen once. The sequencing input was PBMCs. The receptor's source is a female donor in good health and CMV-seropositive. The gene calls are TRBV6-1 and TRBJ2-5, with 10 positions matching TRBD1. The better agreement between TRBJ2-7 and the DNA end casts doubt on the J call. This CDR3 reads CASSEWSWDRGSEQYF. The CDR3 region has the DNA TGTGCCAGCAGTGAATGGTCCTGGGACAGGGGTTCCGAGCAGTACTTC.